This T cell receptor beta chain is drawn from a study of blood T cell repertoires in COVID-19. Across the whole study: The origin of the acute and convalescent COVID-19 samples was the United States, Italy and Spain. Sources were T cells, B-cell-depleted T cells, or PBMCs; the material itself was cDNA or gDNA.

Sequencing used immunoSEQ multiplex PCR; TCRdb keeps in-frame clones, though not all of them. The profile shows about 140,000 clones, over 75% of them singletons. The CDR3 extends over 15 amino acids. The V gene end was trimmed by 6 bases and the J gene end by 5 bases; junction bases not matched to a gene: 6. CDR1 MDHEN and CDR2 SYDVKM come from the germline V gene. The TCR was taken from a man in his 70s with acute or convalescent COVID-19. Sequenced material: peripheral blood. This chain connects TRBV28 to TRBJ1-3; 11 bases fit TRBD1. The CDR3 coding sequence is TGTGCCAGCAGGTCGGGACAGGGGGGAAGAAACACCATATATTTT. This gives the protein CASRSGQGGRNTIYF.